This is a list of T cell receptor beta chains from one sample in a study of memory CD4+ T cells and cytomegalovirus serostatus. Profiled with immunoSEQ multiplex PCR; TCRdb holds only in-frame clones, not every one. The sample lists about 41,000 clones, around 78% occurring once. The sample consisted of memory CD4+ T cells from blood. The receptors come from an adult in good health and CMV-seronegative. CDR3s include the opening cysteine and the closing phenylalanine or tryptophan. D genes are given only for firm matches. For some rows the clone size is stated as once, few or many, or as a class when expanded; others skip it.

TRBJ2-1 NA TRBV10-1 medium-sized TGCGCCAGCAGTGAGTCAGGACGGGAGCAGTTCTTC CASSESGREQFF
TRBJ2-5 NA TRBV18 NA TGTGCCAGCTCACCGGGGAATCGAGAGACCCAGTACTTC CASSPGNRETQYF
TRBJ2-3 NA TRBV30 NA TGTGCCTGGAGTGGGGCAGGGGTGTCAACAGATACGCAGTATTTT CAWSGAGVSTDTQYF
TRBJ2-5 NA TRBV9 NA TGTGCCAGCAGCGTAGGGTCAGGGGATGAGACCCAGTACTTC CASSVGSGDETQYF
TRBJ2-7 NA TRBV7-9 few TGTGCCAGCAGCTTAATCGGTGGTTACGAGCAGTACTTC CASSLIGGYEQYF
TRBJ1-2 NA TRBV28 NA TGTGCCAGCGGAAATCAGGGTTTCGGCTACACCTTC CASGNQGFGYTF
TRBJ1-5 NA TRBV4-1 few TGCGCCAGCAGCCGCCCCCAGGGTCCCCAGCATTTT CASSRPQGPQHF
TRBJ2-7 TRBD1 TRBV2 NA TGTGCCAGCAGTATACAGGGGTACGAGCAGTACTTC CASSIQGYEQYF
TRBJ2-3 TRBD2 TRBV10-3 NA TGTGCCACCGGGGGGGTGACAGATACGCAGTATTTT CATGGVTDTQYF
TRBJ2-3 TRBD2 TRBV5-4 NA TGTGCCAGCAGCGGGGGGGGTAGCGGGGCCCAAGGCGAAGGTACGCAGTATTTT CASSGGGSGAQGEGTQYF
TRBJ1-3 NA TRBV7-2 NA TGTGCCAGCAGCTTAGTATCTGGAAACACCATATATTTT CASSLVSGNTIYF
TRBJ2-3 NA TRBV27 few TGTGCCAGCAGTTTCAGGGGGAGGCTCACAGATACGCAGTATTTT CASSFRGRLTDTQYF
TRBJ1-2 NA TRBV6-6 NA TGTGCCAGCAGTAAGATGGGGAAGGGTGGCTACACCTTC CASSKMGKGGYTF
TRBJ1-2 TRBD1 TRBV30 medium-sized TGTGCCTGGAGTAGGGACAGGGTGAGAGTGGGGCATGGCTACACCTTC CAWSRDRVRVGHGYTF
TRBJ2-4 TRBD1 TRBV30 NA TGTGCCTGGAGTGGCCGGGACAGGTCGGAGTACTTC CAWSGRDRSEYF
TRBJ1-1 TRBD1 TRBV6-5 NA TGTGCCAGCAGTTTCGGGACAGGGAGGGACACTGAAGCTTTCTTT CASSFGTGRDTEAFF